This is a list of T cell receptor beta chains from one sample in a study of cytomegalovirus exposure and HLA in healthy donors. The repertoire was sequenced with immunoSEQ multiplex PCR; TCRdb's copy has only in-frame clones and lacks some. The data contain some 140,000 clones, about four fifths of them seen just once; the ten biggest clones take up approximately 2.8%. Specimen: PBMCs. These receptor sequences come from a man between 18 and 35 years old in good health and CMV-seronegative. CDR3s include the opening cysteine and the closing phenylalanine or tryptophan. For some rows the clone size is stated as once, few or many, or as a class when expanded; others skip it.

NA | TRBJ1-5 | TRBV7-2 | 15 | CASSLAAGLDQPQHF
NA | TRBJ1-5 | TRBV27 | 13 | CASSLSSNQPQHF
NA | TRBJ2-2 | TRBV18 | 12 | CASAYYTGELFF
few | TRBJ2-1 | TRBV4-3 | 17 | CASSPYLGGGRGNEQFF
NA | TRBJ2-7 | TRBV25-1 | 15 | CASSASDRGGYEQYF
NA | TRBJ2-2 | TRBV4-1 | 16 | CASRLNGGVVSGELFF
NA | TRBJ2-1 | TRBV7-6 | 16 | CASSLEASGSYNEQFF
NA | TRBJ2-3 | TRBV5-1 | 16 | CASSPEWGHSTDTQYF
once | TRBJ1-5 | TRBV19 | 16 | CASNLGQVYSNQPQHF
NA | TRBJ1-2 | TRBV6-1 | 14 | CASTTRGGDYGYTF
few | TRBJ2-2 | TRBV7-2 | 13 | CASGRGDTGELFF
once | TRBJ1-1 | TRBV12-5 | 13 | CASGLETGTEAFF
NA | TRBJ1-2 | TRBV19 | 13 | CASTPDRGYGYTF
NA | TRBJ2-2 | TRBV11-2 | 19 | CASSLRVQGTTSVTGELFF
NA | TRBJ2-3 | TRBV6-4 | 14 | CASSDKRDTGTQYF
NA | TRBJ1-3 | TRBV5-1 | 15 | CASSMEGREGNTIYF
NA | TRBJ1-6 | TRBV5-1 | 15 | CASSLEGQLNSPLHF
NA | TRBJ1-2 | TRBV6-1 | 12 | CASRYRGGGYTF
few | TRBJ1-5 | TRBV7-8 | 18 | CASSFRGSGTASNQPQHF
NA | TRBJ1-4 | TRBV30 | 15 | CAWSEMTGFGEKLFF
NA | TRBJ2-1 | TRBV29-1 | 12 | CSFRMGPQQQFF
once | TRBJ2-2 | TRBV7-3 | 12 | CASSSTTGELFF
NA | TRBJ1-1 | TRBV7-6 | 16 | CASIATQGALTTEAFF
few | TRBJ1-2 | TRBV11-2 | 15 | CASSLDLGAPNGYTF
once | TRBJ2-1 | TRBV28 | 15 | CASSLGAERGYEQFF
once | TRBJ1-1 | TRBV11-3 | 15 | CASSRTGTGGTEAFF
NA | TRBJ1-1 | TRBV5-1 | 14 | CASSLAGMNTEAFF
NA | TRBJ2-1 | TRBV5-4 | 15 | CASSIRDRELAEQFF
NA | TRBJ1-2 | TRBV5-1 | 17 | CASSSGSGTGAYYGYTF
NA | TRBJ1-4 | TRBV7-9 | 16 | CASSLGGISTNEKLFF
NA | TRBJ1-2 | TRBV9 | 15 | CASSAKIGTPGGYTF
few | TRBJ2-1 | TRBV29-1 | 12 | CSVPRQGNEQFF
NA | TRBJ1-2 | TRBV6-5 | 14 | CASRAGQGNYGYTF